The present entry profiles one T cell receptor (beta chain) with its context. Germline V gene data show CDR1 as LNHDA and CDR2 as SQIVND (reference sequence). The V end lost 3 bases, the J end lost 1 base, and 6 bases lay between the germline ends. The CDR3 spans 13 residues. These data belong to a study of OX40 agonist ivuxolimab in advanced cancers. Using immunoSEQ multiplex PCR, the repertoire was profiled, and TCRdb retains in-frame clones only, with some absent. The sample includes tens of thousands of clones, more than 85% of them seen just once. Sequencing used CD4+ or CD8+ T cells sorted from blood, obtained in a trial of the OX40 agonist ivuxolimab. This TCR came from an adult with an advanced solid tumor such as melanoma, head and neck, liver or kidney cancer. This rearrangement joins TRBV19 to TRBJ1-1; no reliable D call. This CDR3 is CASSIGTNTEAFF. As DNA, the CDR3 is TGTGCCAGTAGTATCGGCACGAACACTGAAGCTTTCTTT. The variable domain in full, with the rest retrieved from reference TRBV19 and TRBJ1-1, is DGGITQSPKYLFRKEGQNVTLSCEQNLNHDAMYWYRQDPGQGLRLIYYSQIVNDFQKGDIAEGYSVSREKKESFPLTVTSAQKNPTAFYLCASSIGTNTEAFFGQGTRLTVV.